The 28 T cell receptor beta chains below all came from one sample that was sequenced in a study of blood T cell repertoires in COVID-19. Data came from immunoSEQ multiplex PCR; TCRdb stores just in-frame clones and leaves some out. This table has around 110,000 clones, about nine tenths appearing once. The specimen sequenced was peripheral blood. The origin of the receptors is a human donor with active COVID-19. The donor label of this sample is uncertain.

The rearrangement uses TRBV5-5 and TRBJ2-7; unclear D gene. The germline V gene encodes CDR1 SGHKS and CDR2 YYEKEE (reference sequence). Trimming removed 1 base from V and 6 bases from J, with 14 bases in between. The CDR3 totals 14 residues. As DNA, the CDR3 is TGTGCCAGCAGCTTGTCGGGTCCCCCTGGCGAGCAGTACTTC. It encodes CASSLSGPPGEQYF.

V is TRBV2 and J is TRBJ1-1; possibly TRBD1 for D (5 bases). The CDR3 length is 14 residues. In germline, CDR1 is SNHLY, CDR2 FYNNEI. V lost 6 bases and J lost 3, with 14 bases in between. This CDR3 is CASSPGPGYTEAFF. The CDR3 nucleotides are TGTGCCAGCAGCCCAGGGCCCGGGTACACTGAAGCTTTCTTT.

This chain connects TRBV6-5 to TRBJ1-1; D is possibly TRBD1 (5 bases). The CDR3 spans 13 residues. Per the germline V gene, CDR1 is MNHEY and CDR2 is SVGAGI. Deletions cut 2 bases from V and 5 bases from J, with 9 bases between. CDR3 residues: CASSYLGGTEAFF. CDR3 nucleotides: TGTGCCAGCAGTTACCTTGGGGGGACTGAAGCTTTCTTT.

The chain employs TRBV5-6 and TRBJ1-2; D possibly corresponds to TRBD1 (5 bases). This CDR3 is 15 amino acids long. Deletions cut 0 bases from V and 0 bases from J, with 9 bases between. Germline CDR1 is SGHDT and CDR2 is YYEEEE. CDR3 in amino acids: CASSLGSGTNYGYTF. The CDR3 DNA follows: TGTGCCAGCAGCTTGGGATCAGGGACTAACTATGGCTACACCTTC.

V is TRBV3-1 (or the pseudogene TRBV3-2) and J is TRBJ1-6, with D hard to call. CDR1 and CDR2 (germline): LGHDT, YNNKEL (reference sequence). There are 19 residues in the CDR3. The ends were cut back, 0 bases at V and 6 bases at J, with 21 bases in the middle. The chain's CDR3 is CASSQDERQEGAGNSPLHF. The CDR3 DNA sequence: TGTGCCAGCAGCCAAGATGAGAGGCAGGAGGGCGCGGGTAATTCACCCCTCCACTTT.

The chain has TRBV7-2 and TRBJ2-5; 13 bases align to TRBD2. V lost 1 base to trimming and J lost 3 bases; unmatched junction nucleotides: 2. Germline V gene data show CDR1 as SGHTA and CDR2 as FQGNSA. This CDR3 has 16 amino acids. The CDR3 DNA follows: TGTGCCAGCAGCTTAGGACTAGCGGGGGGTAAAGAGACCCAGTACTTC. Its protein product is CASSLGLAGGKETQYF.

The chain links TRBV27 to TRBJ2-7; D might be TRBD1 (6 bases). There are 14 residues in the CDR3. CDR1 MNHEY and CDR2 SMNVEV come from the germline V gene (reference sequence). V lost 2 bases and J lost 1, with 9 bases in between. The CDR3 DNA sequence: TGTGCCAGCAGTTTAGGACAGTTTTCCTACGAGCAGTACTTC. Encoded protein: CASSLGQFSYEQYF.

In this sample, this clone turned up once. Here the CDR3 reads CASSWGGADTQYF. The CDR3 bases are TGCGCCAGCAGCTGGGGGGGCGCAGATACGCAGTATTTT. V and J are TRBV5-1 and TRBJ2-3; tentatively, D is TRBD2 (7 bases). V was trimmed by 3 bases and J by 4 bases, leaving 9 bases between them. CDR1 SGHRS and CDR2 YFSETQ come from the germline V gene. The CDR3 covers 13 residues.

The rearrangement joins TRBV4-1 to TRBJ2-7; TRBD1 matches 7 bases. Germline CDR1 reads MGHRA; CDR2 reads YSYEKL. The CDR3 totals 19 residues. J gave up 0 bases and V 2 bases, and 16 bases lay outside the gene matches. DNA of the CDR3: TGCGCCAGCAGCCAAACTCCGGGACAGTTAATGGGAAGCTCCTACGAGCAGTACTTC. It is translated as CASSQTPGQLMGSSYEQYF.

The chain joins TRBV19 to TRBJ1-3; 10 bases agree with TRBD1. CDR3 length: 17 residues. In germline, CDR1 is LNHDA, CDR2 SQIVND (reference sequence). J lost 5 bases, V lost 4 bases, and 11 bases had no gene match. The CDR3 DNA sequence: TGTGCCAGTAGTACCCCGACCGGACAGGGGGAAAGAAACACCATATATTTT. Translation: CASSTPTGQGERNTIYF.

This chain joins TRBV6-5 and TRBJ2-7, with D possibly TRBD2 on 7 matching bases. The germline V and J ends were trimmed by 0 bases and 1 base, with 13 bases remaining between them. The CDR3 runs 16 residues. Germline V gives CDR1 MNHEY, CDR2 SVGAGI. The CDR3 DNA is TGTGCCAGCAGTTACTCGGGGGGGCTTGGTTCCTACGAGCAGTACTTC. It translates to CASSYSGGLGSYEQYF.

This chain joins TRBV2 and TRBJ2-7, with 7 bases aligning to TRBD1. Trimming took 6 bases from V and 4 from J; bases not matched to a gene: 6. This CDR3 is built from 13 residues. Germline values: CDR1 SNHLY, CDR2 FYNNEI. The CDR3 coding sequence is TGTGCCAGCAGGGGACAGAACCTATACGAGCAGTACTTC. Translation gives CASRGQNLYEQYF. The variable domain in full, completed from reference TRBV2 and TRBJ2-7, reads EPEVTQTPSHQVTQMGQEVILRCVPISNHLYFYWYRQILGQKVEFLVSFYNNEISEKSEIFDDQFSVERPDGSNFTLKIRSTKLEDSAMYFCASRGQNLYEQYFGPGTRLTVT.

CDR3 region: CASIGTGLYEQYF. Here the CDR3 DNA reads TGTGCCAGCATCGGGACAGGGCTCTACGAGCAGTACTTC. The gene calls are TRBV7-9 and TRBJ2-7, with 9 bases matching TRBD1. This CDR3 spans 13 amino acids. CDR1 and CDR2 (germline): SEHNR, FQNEAQ (reference sequence). V was pared by 7 bases and J by 3 bases, with 4 bases of the junction left unmatched.

The chain uses TRBV6-5 and TRBJ1-5; D is perhaps TRBD1 (6 bases). Germline loops: CDR1 MNHEY, CDR2 SVGAGI. The CDR3 is 14 residues long. V lost 0 bases and J lost 5, with 8 bases in between. The CDR3 coding sequence is TGTGCCAGCAGTTACTCCCACAGGGATCAGCCCCAGCATTTT. Amino acids: CASSYSHRDQPQHF.

The V and J genes are TRBV6-5 and TRBJ1-5; TRBD1 might be the D (6 bases). The germline CDR1 and CDR2 sequences are MNHEY and SVGAGI. The CDR3 has 15 residues. The V gene lost 8 bases and the J gene lost 6 bases, with 20 bases spanning the gap. The CDR3 spells CASLHELSRGQPQHF. CDR3 nucleotides: TGTGCCAGCCTTCACGAATTGTCCAGGGGTCAGCCCCAGCATTTT.

The CDR3 sequence is CASSVAPAGGLETQYF. The CDR3 bases are TGTGCCAGCAGCGTAGCTCCGGCAGGGGGCTTAGAGACCCAGTACTTC. This rearrangement joins TRBV9 to TRBJ2-5; 8 bases are shared with TRBD1. V was pared by 0 bases and J by 4 bases, with 8 bases of the junction left unmatched. In germline, CDR1 is SGDLS, CDR2 YYNGEE. This CDR3 is built from 16 residues.

This clone has just one count. This chain joins TRBV18 and TRBJ2-5; tentatively, D is TRBD2 (7 bases). Trimming stripped 0 bases from V and 2 bases from J, with 13 bases between. In germline, CDR1 is KGHSH, CDR2 LQKENI. The CDR3 is 16 residues long. This chain's CDR3 is CASSPPTGGFQETQYF. The CDR3 DNA sequence: TGTGCCAGCTCACCACCGACGGGGGGCTTTCAAGAGACCCAGTACTTC.

The rearrangement uses TRBV28 and TRBJ2-4; D perhaps matches TRBD2 (6 bases). The V gene's germline CDR1 is MDHEN and CDR2 SYDVKM. V lost 5 bases to trimming and J lost 7 bases, with 12 bases between them. This CDR3 has 13 amino acids. The CDR3 coding sequence is TGTGCCAGCAGTCCTAGCGAGGGGAACATTCAGTACTTC. It codes for CASSPSEGNIQYF.

CDR3 amino acids: CASSQEFGEQYF. The CDR3 DNA is TGCGCCAGCAGCCAAGAATTCGGCGAGCAGTACTTC. V is TRBV4-3 and J is TRBJ2-7; unclear D gene. V lost 0 bases and J 6 bases, leaving 6 bases between the germline ends. Germline-derived CDR1 and CDR2 are LGHNA and YSLEER. The CDR3 has 12 residues.

The chain links TRBV5-6 to TRBJ1-6; 7 nucleotides align to TRBD1. V was pared by 10 bases and J by 4 bases, with 8 bases of the junction left unmatched. This CDR3 is 14 amino acids long. The V gene's germline CDR1 is SGHDT and CDR2 YYEEEE. CDR3 sequence: CAGRDSPYNSPLHF. CDR3 in DNA: TGTGCCGGGCGGGACAGTCCGTATAATTCACCCCTCCACTTT. The full variable domain, with the rest looked up from reference TRBV5-6 and TRBJ1-6, is DAGVTQSPTHLIKTRGQQVTLRCSPKSGHDTVSWYQQALGQGPQFIFQYYEEEERQRGNFPDRFSGHQFPNYSSELNVNALLLGDSALYLCAGRDSPYNSPLHFGNGTRLTVT.

This clone has a single count. The J gene is TRBJ2-1, the V gene TRBV7-9; 13 nucleotides line up with TRBD2. Trimming took 5 bases from V and 10 from J; bases not matched to a gene: 2. CDR3 size: 13 residues. Germline V CDR1 and CDR2: SEHNR, FQNEAQ (reference sequence). The CDR3 loop reads CASSQGLAGEQFF. The CDR3 bases are TGTGCCAGCAGCCAGGGACTAGCGGGAGAGCAGTTCTTC.

This clone showed up just once. V gene TRBV19 combines with J gene TRBJ2-7; perhaps TRBD2 as D (7 bases). CDR1 is LNHDA and CDR2 is SQIVND in the germline V gene (reference sequence). The CDR3 spans 16 residues. V dropped 7 bases and J dropped 2 bases, with 21 bases sitting between them. CDR3: CASNSKGGGGPYEQYF. CDR3 bases: TGTGCCAGTAACTCCAAAGGAGGGGGGGGTCCCTACGAGCAGTACTTC.

This chain uses TRBV21-1 with TRBJ1-1; the table's D call of TRBD1 was not tested on the DNA. TRBV21-1 is a known pseudogene. The CDR3 is made up of 13 amino acids. This chain's CDR3 is CASSRTVNTEAFF. CDR3 coding DNA: TGTGCCAGCAGCAGGACAGTGAACACTGAAGCTTTCTTT.

The chain is built from TRBV6-2 or TRBV6-3 and TRBJ1-4, with D possibly being TRBD1 (5 bases). The CDR3 is made up of 14 amino acids. The V gene lost 5 bases and the J gene lost 8 bases, with 15 bases spanning the gap. CDR1 and CDR2 (germline): MNHEY, SVGEGT. CDR3 region: CASSPSAGDEKLFF. In DNA form, the CDR3 reads TGTGCCAGCAGTCCCAGCGCGGGGGACGAAAAACTGTTTTTT.

This chain joins TRBV11-2 and TRBJ1-6; no clear D gene. V lost 5 bases and J lost 8, with 13 bases in between. The CDR3 has 14 amino acids. Germline lookup yields CDR1 SGHAT and CDR2 FQNNGV. The CDR3 DNA is TGTGCCAGCAGCCCCCAGAGGTCAGATTCACCCCTCCACTTT. The encoded protein is CASSPQRSDSPLHF.

The CDR3 nucleotides are TGTGCCAGCAGCCTGGGACTCTTATACGAGCAGTACTTC. It translates to CASSLGLLYEQYF. The chain joins TRBV7-9 to TRBJ2-7, with a possible D match to TRBD2 (6 bases). The V end was cut by 5 bases, the J end by 4 bases, with 12 bases between. CDR3 size: 13 residues. Per germline, CDR1 SEHNR and CDR2 FQNEAQ (reference sequence).

The chain carries TRBV30 and TRBJ1-6; 11 bases agree with TRBD1. Germline assignment: CDR1 GTSNPN and CDR2 SVGIG (reference sequence). The CDR3 spans 14 residues. Germline trimming cut 3 bases from V and 10 bases from J; bases unmatched to any gene: 5. Written as DNA, the CDR3 is TGTGCCTGGAGCGCGGGACAGGGGGACTCACCCCTCCACTTT. Its protein is CAWSAGQGDSPLHF.

The gene calls are TRBV2 and TRBJ2-3; 10 bases fit TRBD2. The germline V gene encodes CDR1 SNHLY and CDR2 FYNNEI. V lost 0 bases, J lost 8 bases, and 11 bases stayed unmatched. The CDR3 covers 17 residues. The CDR3: CASSEALHSGGASTQYF. The CDR3 DNA follows: TGTGCCAGCAGTGAAGCGCTTCACAGCGGGGGGGCGTCTACGCAGTATTTT.